The 26 T cell receptor beta chains given below trace back to one sample, sequenced in a study of CD8 T cells in Susac syndrome. Random hexamers were used to reverse transcribe 0.5 to 1 ug of RNA. One entry per CDR3 protein results from TCRdb running MiXCR on the immunoSEQ multiplex PCR reads. The table records about 150,000 distinct CDR3 sequences, 95% of them present only once. Sequencing was carried out using CD4+ T cells from PBMCs. These receptor sequences come from a human donor with Susac syndrome.

The V gene is TRBV7-9, the J gene TRBJ1-2; D might be TRBD1 (5 bases). This CDR3 has 15 residues. Between the trimmed V and J ends, which lost 1 base and 0 bases, there was a span of 9 bases. In germline, CDR1 is SEHNR, CDR2 FQNEAQ (reference sequence). In DNA, the CDR3 is TGTGCCAGCAGCTTAGGAGACAGTCCTAACTATGGCTACACCTTC. Translating gives CASSLGDSPNYGYTF.

The V gene is TRBV12-3 or TRBV12-4, the J gene TRBJ2-4, with TRBD1 matching 9 bases. This CDR3 contains 14 residues. Trimming cost V 5 bases and J 8 bases; bases outside gene matches: 7. The CDR3 region is CASSPPGQGDIQYF. In DNA form, the CDR3 reads TGTGCCAGCAGTCCCCCGGGACAGGGAGACATTCAGTACTTC.

The chain joins TRBV29-1 to TRBJ2-7; no firm D call. Deletions cut 4 bases from V and 5 bases from J, with 9 bases between. CDR1 is SQVTM and CDR2 is ANQGSEA in the germline V gene. The CDR3 is 11 amino acids. CDR3 DNA: TGCAGCGTTGCATTTACAAACGAGCAGTACTTC. This gives the protein CSVAFTNEQYF.

The CDR3 sequence: CASSWGTSGGTDTQYF. Here the CDR3 DNA reads TGTGCCAGCAGTTGGGGGACTAGCGGGGGTACAGATACGCAGTATTTT. The chain joins TRBV12-3 or TRBV12-4 to TRBJ2-3; 14 bases match TRBD2. CDR3 length: 16 residues. V gave up 4 bases and J gave up 3 bases; unmatched junction bases: 3.

The chain couples TRBV27 to TRBJ1-5; possibly TRBD1 for D (6 bases). This CDR3 has 17 amino acids. The germline V gene has CDR1 MNHEY and CDR2 SMNVEV (reference sequence). V lost 1 base to trimming and J lost 6 bases, with 19 bases between them. CDR3 sequence (DNA): TGTGCCAGCAGTTTATTGGGAACCACAGGGATTAGTCAGCCCCAGCATTTT. Translation: CASSLLGTTGISQPQHF.

V and J are TRBV3-1 and TRBJ2-3; perhaps D is TRBD1 or TRBD2 (5 bases each). Germline CDR1 is LGHDT and CDR2 is YNNKEL (reference sequence). This CDR3 contains 13 residues. Trimming took 4 bases from V and 2 from J, leaving 7 bases between them. The CDR3 bases are TGTGCCAGCAGCCCCGGGACCACAGATACGCAGTATTTT. It is translated as CASSPGTTDTQYF.

The chain links TRBV6-6 to TRBJ2-1; TRBD1 might be the D (5 bases). The CDR3 length is 11 residues. Germline CDR1 is MNHNY and CDR2 is SVGAGI (reference sequence). Trimming pared 6 bases from V and 6 bases from J, leaving 6 bases between. In DNA, the CDR3 is TGTGCCAGCAGAAGGGGCAATGAGCAGTTCTTC. Translated: CASRRGNEQFF.

The gene calls are TRBV29-1 and TRBJ1-1; D is undetermined. Trimming removed 4 bases from V and 4 bases from J, with 7 bases in between. The CDR3 runs 11 residues. The germline V gene encodes CDR1 SQVTM and CDR2 ANQGSEA. The CDR3 nucleotides read TGCAGCGTTGCGTCATTCACTGAAGCTTTCTTT. It codes for CSVASFTEAFF. The variable domain in full, completed from reference TRBV29-1 and TRBJ1-1, reads SAVISQKPSRDICQRGTSLTIQCQVDSQVTMMFWYRQQPGQSLTLIATANQGSEATYESGFVIDKFPISRPNLTFSTLTVSNMSPEDSSIYLCSVASFTEAFFGQGTRLTVV.

The chain combines TRBV20-1 with TRBJ2-7; 8 bases are shared with TRBD1. With 3 bases clipped from V and 4 bases from J, the junction kept 8 bases outside the gene matches. The CDR3 totals 14 residues. The V gene's germline CDR1 is DFQATT and CDR2 SNEGSKA (reference sequence). Here the CDR3 DNA reads TGCAGTGCTAGGTCCGCGGACAGGGCTTACGAGCAGTACTTC. Translation: CSARSADRAYEQYF.

This sequence joins TRBV6-2 or TRBV6-3 and TRBJ2-7; TRBD2 matches at 9 bases. CDR1 MNHEY and CDR2 SVGEGT come from the germline V gene. The CDR3 extends over 16 amino acids. Trimming removed 4 bases from V and 1 base from J; junction bases left unmatched: 8. The CDR3 coding sequence is TGTGCCAGCAGTTCGATTGGACTAGCGTTGTCCTACGAGCAGTACTTC. It yields the protein CASSSIGLALSYEQYF.

The chain employs TRBV29-1 and TRBJ1-1; TRBD1 agrees at 9 bases. Germline CDR1 is SQVTM and CDR2 is ANQGSEA. The CDR3 is 13 amino acids. V was clipped by 0 bases and J by 11 bases; unmatched bases: 7. The CDR3 loop reads CSVEEPPDRGAFF. The CDR3 DNA is TGCAGCGTTGAAGAACCCCCCGACAGGGGGGCTTTCTTT.

The rearrangement uses TRBV11-3 and TRBJ2-1; D call uncertain. The germline V gene encodes CDR1 SGHNT and CDR2 YENEEA. This CDR3 is 13 amino acids long. V lost 1 base to trimming and J lost 9 bases, with 10 bases between them. The CDR3 loop reads CASSLVSPGEQFF. As DNA, the CDR3 is TGTGCCAGCAGCTTAGTTTCTCCGGGTGAGCAGTTCTTC.

The chain carries TRBV20-1 and TRBJ1-6; no clear D. The CDR3 has 15 residues. Germline-derived CDR1 and CDR2 are DFQATT and SNEGSKA (reference sequence). V was trimmed by 3 bases and J by 0 bases, leaving 9 bases between them. The CDR3 DNA reads as TGCAGTGCTAGCTTTGGAAGCTCCTATAATTCACCCCTCCACTTT. Protein sequence: CSASFGSSYNSPLHF.

The chain uses TRBV9 and TRBJ1-5; D call uncertain. Between the trimmed V and J ends, which lost 0 bases and 5 bases, there was a span of 6 bases. CDR1 is SGDLS, CDR2 YYNGEE, per germline. CDR3 length equals 13 residues. CDR3 region: CASSVASDQPQHF. In DNA form, the CDR3 reads TGTGCCAGCAGCGTAGCATCTGATCAGCCCCAGCATTTT.

The rearrangement links TRBV27 to TRBJ1-1, with no clear D. Germline CDR1 MNHEY, CDR2 SMNVEV (reference sequence). The CDR3 is 13 amino acids. V lost 2 bases to trimming and J lost 1 base, with 5 bases between them. The CDR3 is CASSLNRNTEAFF. The CDR3 region has the DNA TGTGCCAGCAGTTTAAACAGGAACACTGAAGCTTTCTTT.

This rearrangement joins TRBV6-1 to TRBJ1-1; D is perhaps TRBD1 (6 bases). Trimming left V 4 bases short and J 7 bases short, with 13 bases between. Germline V gene lookup returns CDR1 MNHNS and CDR2 SASEGT. The length of the CDR3 is 13 residues. Here the CDR3 reads CASSAGAPIEAFF. In nucleotides, the CDR3 is TGTGCCAGCAGTGCGGGGGCTCCCATTGAAGCTTTCTTT.

In DNA, the CDR3 is TGTGCCAGCTCTGGGGCACGCCATAGCAATCAGCCCCAGCATTTT. It encodes CASSGARHSNQPQHF. The genes are TRBV6-9 and TRBJ1-5, with D perhaps TRBD1 (5 bases). V lost 8 bases, J lost 0 bases, and 14 bases lay in between. The CDR3 contains 15 residues. Germline CDR1 and CDR2: MNHGY and SVAAGI.

The CDR3 bases are TGTGCCAGCTCACCTCAGTTGCGGGAAGGGCAGTACTTC. This codes for CASSPQLREGQYF. The chain links TRBV18 to TRBJ2-7; a possible D gene is TRBD2 (6 bases). The V end lost 3 bases, the J end lost 9 bases, and 15 bases lay between the germline ends. The CDR3 contains 13 residues. The germline CDR1 and CDR2 sequences are KGHSH and LQKENI.

The V call is TRBV6-5, the J call TRBJ2-6; D call uncertain. CDR1 is MNHEY and CDR2 is SVGAGI in the germline V gene. The CDR3 consists of 15 residues. V dropped 5 bases and J dropped 0 bases, with 8 bases sitting between them. The CDR3 sequence: CASSPGLSGANVLTF. The CDR3 region has the DNA TGTGCCAGCAGTCCTGGTCTCTCTGGGGCCAACGTCCTGACTTTC.

CDR3 in DNA: TGTGCCAGCAGCGTAGTAGGCCCCTCCAATGAGCAGTTCTTC. It yields the protein CASSVVGPSNEQFF. The chain couples TRBV9 to TRBJ2-1; D remains unclear. Germline V gene sequence: CDR1 SGDLS, CDR2 YYNGEE. V lost 0 bases and J lost 6, with 10 bases in between. This CDR3 spans 14 amino acids.

J is TRBJ1-6 and V is TRBV4-3; a weak D match, TRBD1 (5 bases). Trimming left V 0 bases short and J 8 bases short, with 11 bases between. Germline CDR1 is LGHNA and CDR2 is YSLEER. The CDR3 has 15 amino acids. The CDR3, as DNA: TGCGCCAGCAGCCAAGATCACAGGCGGGATTCACCCCTCCACTTT. Translating gives CASSQDHRRDSPLHF.

The chain employs TRBV27 and TRBJ2-7; D is ambiguous. Per the germline V gene, CDR1 is MNHEY and CDR2 is SMNVEV (reference sequence). This CDR3 has 10 residues. Trimming left V 8 bases short and J 6 bases short, with 8 bases between. This CDR3 is CASGRSEQYF. In nucleotides, the CDR3 is TGTGCCAGCGGACGGAGCGAGCAGTACTTC.

In its sample, this clonotype was seen once. The gene calls are TRBV15 and TRBJ1-1, with D uncertain. V shed 0 bases and J shed 0 bases, with 11 bases lying between them. Germline V gene sequence: CDR1 LNHNV, CDR2 YYDKDF (reference sequence). CDR3 size: 16 residues. CDR3 in DNA: TGTGCCACCAGCAGAGATAAGAGGCTGATGAACACTGAAGCTTTCTTT. This sequence encodes CATSRDKRLMNTEAFF.

The rearrangement joins TRBV2 to TRBJ1-6; D gene uncertain. CDR1 is SNHLY, CDR2 FYNNEI, per germline. This CDR3 has 12 amino acids. V lost 7 bases to trimming and J lost 5 bases, with 6 bases between them. CDR3 sequence: CASKLDNSPLHF. In DNA, the CDR3 is TGTGCCAGCAAACTGGATAATTCACCCCTCCACTTT.

The V call is TRBV20-1, the J call TRBJ2-5; 7 nucleotides line up with TRBD1. Germline V lookup: CDR1 DFQATT, CDR2 SNEGSKA (reference sequence). J was trimmed by 6 bases and V by 4 bases; bases with no gene match: 11. This CDR3 has 14 amino acids. CDR3 coding DNA: TGCAGTGCTATCACACAGGGGATTGGAAAGACCCAGTACTTC. Protein product: CSAITQGIGKTQYF.

This clonotype was counted between two and nine times. The rearrangement links TRBV20-1 to TRBJ1-2; D gene ambiguous. This CDR3 region has 11 residues. The V end was cut by 3 bases, the J end by 5 bases, with 7 bases between. Germline values: CDR1 DFQATT, CDR2 SNEGSKA (reference sequence). CDR3 nucleotides: TGCAGTGCTAGGTCAGCTTATGGCTACACCTTC. The encoded protein is CSARSAYGYTF.